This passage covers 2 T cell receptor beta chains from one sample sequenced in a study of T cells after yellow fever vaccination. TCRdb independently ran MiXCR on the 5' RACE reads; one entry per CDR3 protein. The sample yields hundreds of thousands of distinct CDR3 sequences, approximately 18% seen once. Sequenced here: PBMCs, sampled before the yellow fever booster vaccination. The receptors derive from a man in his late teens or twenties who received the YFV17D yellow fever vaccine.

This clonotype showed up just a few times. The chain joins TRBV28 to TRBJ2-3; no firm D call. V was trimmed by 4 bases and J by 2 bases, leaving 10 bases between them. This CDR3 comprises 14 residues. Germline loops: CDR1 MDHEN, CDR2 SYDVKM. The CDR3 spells CASSYPGSTDTQYF. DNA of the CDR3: TGTGCCAGCAGTTACCCGGGTTCCACAGATACGCAGTATTTT.

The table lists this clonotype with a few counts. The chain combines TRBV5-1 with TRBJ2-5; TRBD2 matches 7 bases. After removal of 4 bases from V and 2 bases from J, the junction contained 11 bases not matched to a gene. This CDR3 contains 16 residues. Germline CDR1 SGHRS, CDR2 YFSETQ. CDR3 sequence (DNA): TGCGCCAGCAGCCGCTCCCTGGCAGCGGGGCAAGAGACCCAGTACTTC. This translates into CASSRSLAAGQETQYF. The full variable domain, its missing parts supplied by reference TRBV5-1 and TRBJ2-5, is KAGVTQTPRYLIKTRGQQVTLSCSPISGHRSVSWYQQTPGQGLQFLFEYFSETQRNKGNFPGRFSGRQFSNSRSEMNVSTLELGDSALYLCASSRSLAAGQETQYFGPGTRLLVL.